A single sample gave rise to the 27 T cell receptor beta chains below, sequenced in a study of shared clonotypes between healthy human individuals. Clones were read by immunoSEQ multiplex PCR, and TCRdb kept only the in-frame ones, dropping some. The sample holds 800,000 or so clones, around 96% seen once. The naive CD8 population came from CD45RO-negative cells selected for CCR7, without terminally differentiated effector memory CD45RA+ cells. The sequenced sample consisted of naive CD8+ T cells sorted from blood. These receptors originate from a young man in good health.

The V and J genes are TRBV27 and TRBJ1-5; no clear D. V lost 8 bases and J 1 base, leaving 9 bases between the germline ends. The CDR3 covers 13 residues. CDR1 is MNHEY, CDR2 SMNVEV, per germline (reference sequence). The CDR3: CASAFGSNQPQHF. The DNA of the CDR3 is TGTGCCAGCGCCTTTGGGAGCAATCAGCCCCAGCATTTT.

This chain links TRBV11-2 with TRBJ2-6; D unclear. From germline, CDR1 is SGHAT and CDR2 FQNNGV. Trimming cost V 4 bases and J 0 bases, with 10 bases left between them. This CDR3 is 16 amino acids long. The CDR3 is CASSSYPRSGANVLTF. CDR3 bases: TGTGCCAGCAGCTCCTACCCTCGCTCTGGGGCCAACGTCCTGACTTTC. The whole variable domain, remainder taken from reference TRBV11-2 and TRBJ2-6, is EAGVAQSPRYKIIEKRQSVAFWCNPISGHATLYWYQQILGQGPKLLIQFQNNGVVDDSQLPKDRFSAERLKGVDSTLKIQPAKLEDSAVYLCASSSYPRSGANVLTFGAGSRLTVL.

The rearrangement joins TRBV6-5 to TRBJ2-5, with 12 bases lining up with TRBD2. V trimming: 6 bases; J trimming: 9 bases; junction bases outside the gene matches: 11. This CDR3 has 15 amino acids. The germline CDR1 and CDR2 sequences are MNHEY and SVGAGI. In nucleotides, the CDR3 is TGTGCCAGCAGCCCTGGACTAGCGGGATTAGCATCCCAGTACTTC. The encoded protein is CASSPGLAGLASQYF.

The genes are TRBV28 and TRBJ2-1, with 10 positions matching TRBD2. V dropped 6 bases and J dropped 7; count of bases not matched to a gene: 3. The CDR3 runs 13 residues. CDR1 MDHEN and CDR2 SYDVKM come from the germline V gene. CDR3 protein: CASRPAGGNEQFF. The CDR3 nucleotides read TGTGCCAGCAGACCAGCGGGAGGGAATGAGCAGTTCTTC.

The CDR3 reads CASSSLSGNPQQYF. DNA for the CDR3: TGTGCCAGCAGCTCACTTAGCGGGAATCCTCAGCAGTACTTC. The chain recombines TRBV7-9 with TRBJ2-7; 8 positions match TRBD2. This CDR3 spans 14 amino acids. Looked up from germline, CDR1 is SEHNR and CDR2 is FQNEAQ (reference sequence). The J segment lost 8 bases and the V segment lost 4 bases, leaving 10 bases of the junction unmatched.

The chain is built from TRBV7-2 and TRBJ2-7, with D perhaps TRBD1 (6 bases). In germline, CDR1 is SGHTA, CDR2 FQGNSA. V shed 3 bases and J shed 1 base, with 10 bases lying between them. The CDR3 sequence is 14 residues long. The CDR3 region is CASSFPGVSYEQYF. The DNA for the CDR3 is TGTGCCAGCAGCTTCCCAGGGGTTTCCTACGAGCAGTACTTC.

Only one count was recorded for this clone. The chain couples TRBV7-9 to TRBJ2-5; D unclear. CDR3 size: 12 residues. The germline V gene encodes CDR1 SEHNR and CDR2 FQNEAQ (reference sequence). V lost 7 bases and J 5 bases, leaving 11 bases between the germline ends. CDR3 nucleotide sequence: TGTGCCAGCAACGTAGGTGTGGAGACCCAGTACTTC. Translating gives CASNVGVETQYF.

The rearrangement uses TRBV28 and TRBJ2-7; D assignment may be TRBD1 or TRBD2 (5 bases each). The CDR3 has 13 residues. Germline lookup yields CDR1 MDHEN and CDR2 SYDVKM. Trimming took 2 bases from V and 5 from J, leaving 10 bases between them. For the CDR3, the DNA is TGTGCCAGCAGTTTAGGGGGAGTCAACGAGCAGTACTTC. It codes for CASSLGGVNEQYF.

This chain links TRBV5-6 with TRBJ2-7; the D gene could be TRBD1 or TRBD2 (5 bases each). This CDR3 is 15 amino acids long. The V gene lost 7 bases and the J gene lost 6 bases, with 23 bases spanning the gap. Germline CDR1 SGHDT, CDR2 YYEEEE. The CDR3, as DNA: TGTGCCAGCGGGGCGTGGGGCGCGGGTTTCACCGAGCAGTACTTC. This encodes CASGAWGAGFTEQYF.

V is TRBV14 and J is TRBJ2-7; D not certain. Per germline, CDR1 SGHDN and CDR2 FVKESK. V gave up 0 bases and J gave up 0 bases, with 9 bases separating them. This CDR3 region has 15 residues. CDR3 protein: CASSQDQTSSYEQYF. The CDR3 DNA reads as TGTGCCAGCAGCCAAGACCAGACCAGCTCCTACGAGCAGTACTTC.

The chain carries TRBV27 and TRBJ1-1, with 11 bases that match TRBD1. CDR1 is MNHEY and CDR2 is SMNVEV in the germline V gene (reference sequence). The trim removed 7 bases at V and 1 base at J, leaving 14 bases unmatched. The CDR3 covers 18 residues. The CDR3 reads CASTSKFRDRGTNTEAFF. DNA of the CDR3: TGTGCCAGCACTTCGAAGTTCCGGGACAGGGGGACGAACACTGAAGCTTTCTTT.

In its sample, this clone was seen once. Other DNA variants within this sample encode the same CDR3. In nucleotides, the CDR3 is TGTGCCAGCAGTTTATCCGGGACAGGCAACGAGCAGTACTTC. This codes for CASSLSGTGNEQYF. The chain links TRBV27 to TRBJ2-7; 8 nucleotides line up with TRBD1. The CDR3 is 14 residues long. The V gene's germline CDR1 is MNHEY and CDR2 SMNVEV (reference sequence). V dropped 0 bases and J dropped 5; count of bases not matched to a gene: 3.

The V and J genes are TRBV5-4 and TRBJ1-1; D is uncertain. Germline V gives CDR1 SGHNT, CDR2 YYREEE (reference sequence). Trimming stripped 4 bases from V and 3 bases from J, with 7 bases between. The CDR3 has 12 residues. Written as DNA, the CDR3 is TGTGCCAGCAGCGTAGAGGACACTGAAGCTTTCTTT. It codes for CASSVEDTEAFF.

This clone has a handful of counts. This sequence joins TRBV11-2 and TRBJ1-1, with D perhaps matching TRBD1 (5 bases). Germline CDR1 and CDR2: SGHAT and FQNNGV. The CDR3 runs 15 residues. With 3 bases removed from V and 3 bases from J, the gap between germline ends came to 14 bases. This CDR3 reads CASSFAQGRDTEAFF. The DNA of the CDR3 is TGTGCCAGCAGCTTCGCCCAGGGCCGGGACACTGAAGCTTTCTTT. The entire variable domain, with the rest obtained from reference TRBV11-2 and TRBJ1-1, is as follows: EAGVAQSPRYKIIEKRQSVAFWCNPISGHATLYWYQQILGQGPKLLIQFQNNGVVDDSQLPKDRFSAERLKGVDSTLKIQPAKLEDSAVYLCASSFAQGRDTEAFFGQGTRLTVV.

J is TRBJ1-2 and V is TRBV27; 7 positions agree with TRBD1. The germline gives CDR1 MNHEY, CDR2 SMNVEV (reference sequence). V dropped 6 bases and J dropped 4; count of bases not matched to a gene: 8. The CDR3 spans 14 residues. CDR3 sequence (DNA): TGTGCCAGCAGACCCCCGACAGGGACCTATGGCTACACCTTC. Translation: CASRPPTGTYGYTF.

The chain couples TRBV11-2 to TRBJ2-7, with TRBD1 identical over 7 bases. Trimming cost V 3 bases and J 6 bases; bases outside gene matches: 5. Germline lookup yields CDR1 SGHAT and CDR2 FQNNGV. The CDR3 sequence is 13 residues long. The CDR3 DNA is TGTGCCAGCAGCTTCGAACACAGGGGCGAGCAGTACTTC. This codes for CASSFEHRGEQYF.

On this clone itself: One junction end disagrees with the germline gene, perhaps due to a read error. This chain uses TRBV2 with TRBJ2-2, with TRBD1 matching over 11 bases. Germline CDR1 is SNHLY and CDR2 is FYNNEI. This CDR3 is 17 amino acids long. CDR3 protein: CTSSELDRGRYTGELFF. CDR3 in DNA: TGTACCAGCAGTGAATTGGACAGGGGGCGGTACACCGGGGAGCTGTTTTTT.

This clone turned up a few times. Different DNA sequences within this sample yield the same CDR3. The chain employs TRBV6-5 and TRBJ2-2; D is perhaps TRBD2 (5 bases). This CDR3 contains 16 residues. The germline V and J ends were trimmed by 0 bases and 0 bases, with 8 bases remaining between them. Germline CDR1 reads MNHEY; CDR2 reads SVGAGI. In DNA, the CDR3 is TGTGCCAGCAGTTACTCGACCGGGGCGAACACCGGGGAGCTGTTTTTT. Translation gives CASSYSTGANTGELFF.

The chain carries TRBV30 and TRBJ1-1; D gene uncertain. The CDR3 runs to 13 residues. The germline V gene has CDR1 GTSNPN and CDR2 SVGIG (reference sequence). V was cut by 1 base and J by 3 bases, with 9 bases left in between. The CDR3 loop reads CAWSGQAHTEAFF. The CDR3 DNA sequence: TGTGCCTGGAGTGGGCAGGCCCACACTGAAGCTTTCTTT.

The chain is built from TRBV7-9 and TRBJ1-3; D not certain. Trimming stripped 4 bases from V and 3 bases from J, with 13 bases between. The CDR3 runs to 15 residues. The germline CDR1 and CDR2 sequences are SEHNR and FQNEAQ (reference sequence). This chain's CDR3 is CASSSPLFGGNTIYF. In DNA, the CDR3 is TGTGCCAGCAGCTCCCCCCTCTTCGGTGGAAACACCATATATTTT.

The chain employs TRBV6-5 and TRBJ1-2; 7 nucleotides agree with TRBD1. Germline CDR1 reads MNHEY; CDR2 reads SVGAGI. The CDR3 sequence is 14 residues long. V dropped 6 bases and J dropped 2; count of bases not matched to a gene: 6. The CDR3 DNA reads TGTGCCAGCAGGTTCGGGACAGAGAACTATGGCTACACCTTC. Residues: CASRFGTENYGYTF.

The V and J genes are TRBV4-1 and TRBJ2-5, with a tentative D call TRBD2 (5 bases). V was clipped by 8 bases and J by 4 bases, with 14 bases between them. The CDR3 runs 13 residues. CDR1 MGHRA and CDR2 YSYEKL come from the germline V gene. DNA for the CDR3: TGCGCCAGCGGTAAACTAGTGTTAGAGACCCAGTACTTC. Translation gives CASGKLVLETQYF.

V usage is TRBV11-3 and J usage is TRBJ2-2, with D unclear. The germline V gene encodes CDR1 SGHNT and CDR2 YENEEA. The germline V and J ends were trimmed by 3 bases and 1 base, with 9 bases remaining between them. The CDR3 runs 15 residues. CDR3 sequence reads: CASSFVPENTGELFF. DNA for the CDR3: TGTGCCAGCAGCTTCGTCCCTGAGAACACCGGGGAGCTGTTTTTT. Combining the CDR3 with reference TRBV11-3 and TRBJ2-2 gives the whole variable domain EAGVVQSPRYKIIEKKQPVAFWCNPISGHNTLYWYLQNLGQGPELLIRYENEEAVDDSQLPKDRFSAERLKGVDSTLKIQPAELGDSAVYLCASSFVPENTGELFFGEGSRLTVL.

This chain links TRBV9 with TRBJ1-1; no clear D gene. V dropped 2 bases and J dropped 8 bases, with 16 bases sitting between them. The CDR3 totals 14 residues. CDR1 SGDLS and CDR2 YYNGEE come from the germline V gene. The CDR3 DNA follows: TGTGCCAGCAGCGTTGAGGGTTTCCTCGACGAAGCTTTCTTT. Translation gives CASSVEGFLDEAFF.

The chain employs TRBV7-2 and TRBJ2-7; 13 bases line up with TRBD2. Per the germline V gene, CDR1 is SGHTA and CDR2 is FQGNSA. Trimming cost V 8 bases and J 4 bases; bases outside gene matches: 5. CDR3 length: 14 residues. The CDR3 is CASGGTSGIYEQYF. CDR3 nucleotide sequence: TGTGCCAGCGGAGGGACTAGCGGGATATACGAGCAGTACTTC.

In the case of this clone: Other DNA sequences in the sample encode the same CDR3. CDR3 sequence: CASSVAHEQFF. For the CDR3, the DNA is TGTGCCAGCAGCGTAGCGCATGAGCAGTTCTTC. The gene calls are TRBV9 and TRBJ2-1; D is undetermined. The CDR3 length is 11 residues. Germline V gene lookup returns CDR1 SGDLS and CDR2 YYNGEE. Trimming shortened V by 0 bases and J by 8 bases, and 3 bases separated the two germline ends.

The CDR3 reads CSVLAEHYNEQFF. As DNA, the CDR3 is TGCAGCGTACTAGCGGAACACTACAATGAGCAGTTCTTC. The rearrangement links TRBV29-1 to TRBJ2-1; 8 nucleotides match TRBD2. CDR3 size: 13 residues. Germline-derived CDR1 and CDR2 are SQVTM and ANQGSEA. V shed 6 bases and J 3 bases; nucleotides not matched to a gene: 4.